The text below deals with one T cell receptor beta chain. Ophthalmopathy patients showed a Clinical Activity Score of at least 3, NOSPECS grade of at least 4 and duration under 3 months. The germline V gene has CDR1 SNHLY and CDR2 FYNNEI. The ends lost 6 bases at V and 2 bases at J; junction bases unmatched: 17. This CDR3 is built from 19 residues. These data originate in a study of T cells in Graves' hyperthyroidism and ophthalmopathy. Across the whole study: Peripheral blood was secured at the point of initial diagnosis, before any treatment.

RNA transcripts were the template for amplifying TCR beta CDR3 regions. During a first-round RT-PCR of the TCR CDR3, the HTBI primer set was used. TCRdb re-derived calls from the multiplex PCR reads in MiXCR, one entry per CDR3 protein. The repertoire consists of more than 450,000 distinct CDR3 sequences, with about 20% occurring once and the leading ten covering approximately 50%. The rearrangement joins TRBV2 to TRBJ1-5, with TRBD1 matching over 9 bases. The TCR originated in a middle-aged man with Graves' ophthalmopathy. Sequencing input: blood. The CDR3: CASRLPRGTGSYGNQPQHF. In nucleotides, the CDR3 is TGTGCCAGCAGACTACCCCGAGGGACAGGGAGTTATGGCAATCAGCCCCAGCATTTT.